This TCR beta chain is from a study of human thymus T cells. Study-level findings and limits: Repertoires from thymus and blood appeared to show biased V and J gene usage.

The V gene's germline CDR1 is SGHTA and CDR2 FQGNSA. The CDR3 consists of 15 residues. The junction had 6 bases not matched to a gene; V was cut back by 5 bases and J by 5 bases. Having corrective surgery for congenital heart defects, healthy Finnish infants were the ones who donated. Half of the eight donors gave about 0.45-1 mL blood during surgery. Blood DNA came from all available leukocytes, not a fixed cell number. Some clones are missing from TCRdb's copy, which holds only in-frame ones; the method was immunoSEQ multiplex PCR. The sample yields roughly 54,000 clones, 90% to 95% seen once. About this clone itself: Its antigen is currently unknown.

The receptor's source is a boy less than two years old with a congenital heart defect but otherwise immunologically healthy. The J gene is TRBJ2-5, the V gene TRBV7-2, with 12 nucleotides matching TRBD1. Sequences were obtained from blood. DNA for the CDR3: TGTGCCAGCAGCCTGGGACAGGGGGCCCCCGAGACCCAGTACTTC. Encoded protein: CASSLGQGAPETQYF.